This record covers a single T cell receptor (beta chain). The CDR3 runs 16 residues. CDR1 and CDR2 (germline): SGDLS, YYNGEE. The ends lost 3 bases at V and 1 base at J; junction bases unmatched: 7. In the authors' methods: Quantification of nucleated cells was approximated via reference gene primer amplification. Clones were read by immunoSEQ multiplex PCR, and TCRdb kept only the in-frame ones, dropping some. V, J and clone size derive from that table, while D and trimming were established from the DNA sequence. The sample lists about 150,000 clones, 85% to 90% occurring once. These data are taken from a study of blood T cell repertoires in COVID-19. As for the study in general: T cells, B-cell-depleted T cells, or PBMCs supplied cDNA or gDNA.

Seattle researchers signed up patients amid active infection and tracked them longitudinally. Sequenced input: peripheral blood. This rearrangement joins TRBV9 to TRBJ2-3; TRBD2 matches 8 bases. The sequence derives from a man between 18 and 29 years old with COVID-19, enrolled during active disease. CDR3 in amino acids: CASSGSGLAGTDTQYF. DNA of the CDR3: TGTGCCAGCAGCGGTTCCGGACTAGCCGGCACAGATACGCAGTATTTT.